The 6 T cell receptor beta chains in this list originate from one sample, sequenced in a study of PD-L1 blockade in urothelial cancer. Sequencing used immunoSEQ multiplex PCR; TCRdb keeps in-frame clones, though not all of them. The sample lists roughly 63,000 clones, approximately 80% seen once, with around 5.4% in the top ten. Sample time point: pretreatment peripheral blood. The sequences come from PBMCs, collected around atezolizumab (anti-PD-L1) treatment. These TCRs come from a man in his 70s with urothelial cancer.

The rearrangement links TRBV2 to TRBJ2-1; D gene ambiguous. This CDR3 is 14 amino acids long. V was cut by 7 bases and J by 1 base, with 11 bases left in between. The V gene's germline CDR1 is SNHLY and CDR2 FYNNEI. The CDR3 spells CASTRVASYNEQFF. CDR3 in DNA: TGTGCCAGCACCCGGGTGGCGTCCTACAATGAGCAGTTCTTC.

V and J are TRBV2 and TRBJ2-3; D is perhaps TRBD2 (6 bases). The CDR3 spans 14 residues. CDR1 and CDR2 from the germline V gene are SNHLY and FYNNEI. V was pared by 5 bases and J by 1 base, with 10 bases between. CDR3 in amino acids: CASSFASGTDTQYF. Written as DNA, the CDR3 is TGTGCCAGCAGTTTCGCTAGCGGCACAGATACGCAGTATTTT.

This clone came up a few times. CDR3 nucleotide sequence: TGTGCCAGCAGCCGAACCTCCCCGGGGCAAGAGACCCAGTACTTC. The encoded protein is CASSRTSPGQETQYF. The rearrangement links TRBV6-5 to TRBJ2-5; TRBD2 might be the D (5 bases). This CDR3 spans 15 amino acids. CDR1 MNHEY and CDR2 SVGAGI come from the germline V gene. Trimming removed 6 bases at V and 2 bases at J, with 16 bases between.

V is TRBV2 and J is TRBJ2-7, with D uncertain. V lost 7 bases to trimming and J lost 2 bases, with 6 bases between them. This CDR3 spans 11 amino acids. Germline CDR1 and CDR2: SNHLY and FYNNEI. The CDR3 nucleotides are TGTGCCAGCAATCTCGCCTACGAGCAGTACTTC. It codes for CASNLAYEQYF.

V is TRBV15 and J is TRBJ2-3; 13 bases fit TRBD2. The V gene's germline CDR1 is LNHNV and CDR2 YYDKDF (reference sequence). The CDR3 covers 16 residues. Trimming removed 3 bases from V and 1 base from J; junction bases left unmatched: 1. The CDR3 DNA follows: TGTGCCACCAGCAGGACTAGCGGGGGGCGCACAGATACGCAGTATTTT. Translated, it gives CATSRTSGGRTDTQYF.

The gene calls are TRBV2 and TRBJ2-3; 10 positions agree with TRBD2. The junction had 4 bases not matched to a gene; V was cut back by 2 bases and J by 8 bases. Germline CDR1 reads SNHLY; CDR2 reads FYNNEI. The length of the CDR3 is 14 residues. This chain's CDR3 is CASSETSGVVTQYF. The CDR3 DNA follows: TGTGCCAGCAGTGAAACTAGCGGGGTTGTTACGCAGTATTTT.